This TCR beta chain was recorded in a study of graft-versus-host responses after intestinal transplantation. Study overall: Following induction with anti-thymocyte globulin, all recipients were given tacrolimus and steroids for two to three years. Whole-study results and caveats: Early HvG declines after transplant were associated with peak circulating GvH clone levels. GvH clones were identified in recipient marrow, with some first appearing in ileum or blood.

A few counts support this clone. As yet, its antigen is unknown. Only in-frame clones appear in the TCRdb table, and some are missing; sequencing was by immunoSEQ multiplex PCR. The sample carries some 18,000 clones, around nine tenths recorded once. The CDR3 runs 11 residues. Trimming cost V 4 bases and J 5 bases, with 5 bases left between them. Germline V gene data show CDR1 as MNHEY and CDR2 as SVGAGI. Sequences were derived from PBMCs, sampled more than 350 days after transplant. The sequence derives from a human patient who received an intestinal transplant, so some T cells may come from the graft donor. The V gene is TRBV6-5, the J gene TRBJ2-5; D is ambiguous. CDR3 DNA: TGTGCCAGCAGTTTAAAGGAGACCCAGTACTTC. This codes for CASSLKETQYF.